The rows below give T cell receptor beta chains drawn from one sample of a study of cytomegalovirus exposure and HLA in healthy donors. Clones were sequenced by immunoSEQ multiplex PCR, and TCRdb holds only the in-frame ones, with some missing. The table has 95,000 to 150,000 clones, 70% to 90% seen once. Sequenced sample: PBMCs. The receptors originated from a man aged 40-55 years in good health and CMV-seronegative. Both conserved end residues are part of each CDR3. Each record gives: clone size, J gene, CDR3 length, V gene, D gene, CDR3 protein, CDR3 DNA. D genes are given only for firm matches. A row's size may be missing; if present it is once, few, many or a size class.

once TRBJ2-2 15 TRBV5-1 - CASSLGGLNTGELFF TGCGCCAGCAGCTTGGGAGGACTGAACACCGGGGAGCTGTTTTTT
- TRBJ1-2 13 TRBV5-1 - CASSLAAVQDHTF TGCGCCAGCAGCTTGGCCGCGGTACAGGACCACACCTTC
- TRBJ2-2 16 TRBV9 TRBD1 CASSVTGTGGFGELFF TGTGCCAGCAGCGTAACCGGGACAGGGGGCTTCGGGGAGCTGTTTTTT
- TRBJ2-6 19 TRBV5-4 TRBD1 CASSPARTGATSGANVLTF TGTGCCAGCAGCCCGGCTAGGACAGGGGCGACCTCTGGGGCCAACGTCCTGACTTTC
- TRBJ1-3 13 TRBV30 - CAWSVGDGNTIYF TGTGCCTGGAGTGTAGGGGATGGAAACACCATATATTTT
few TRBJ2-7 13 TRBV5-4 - CASSSTQANPQNF TGTGCCAGCAGCTCCACCCAAGCTAATCCGCAAAACTTC
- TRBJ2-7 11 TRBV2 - CASRRHPEQYF TGTGCCAGCAGGCGACACCCAGAGCAGTACTTC
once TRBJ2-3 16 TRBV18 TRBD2 CASSQGGRPSTDTQYF TGTGCCAGCTCACAGGGAGGGCGGCCTAGCACAGATACGCAGTATTTT
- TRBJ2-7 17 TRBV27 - CASSLYPVGRWYDEQYF TGTGCCAGCAGTTTATACCCCGTGGGGCGTTGGTATGACGAGCAGTACTTC
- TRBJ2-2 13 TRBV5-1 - CASSLGQAGELFF TGCGCCAGCAGCTTGGGGCAGGCCGGGGAGCTGTTTTTT
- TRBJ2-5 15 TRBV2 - CASSSPHGGVGTQYF TGTGCCAGCAGCTCGCCCCATGGGGGCGTTGGGACCCAGTACTTC
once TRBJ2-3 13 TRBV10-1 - CASRRTSTDTQYF TGCGCCAGCAGGAGGACTAGCACAGATACGCAGTATTTT
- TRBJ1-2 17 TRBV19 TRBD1 CASSITGTGSVDYGYTF TGTGCCAGTAGTATTACCGGGACAGGTTCTGTTGACTATGGCTACACCTTC
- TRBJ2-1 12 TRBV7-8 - CASSGQIYEQFF TGTGCCAGCAGCGGACAGATCTATGAGCAGTTCTTC
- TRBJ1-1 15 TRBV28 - CASSSPSSGHNPAFF TGTGCCAGCAGTTCGCCCTCCTCGGGACACAATCCAGCTTTCTTT
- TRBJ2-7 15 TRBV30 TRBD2 CAWSVPGTTLGEQYF TGTGCCTGGAGTGTCCCCGGGACTACCCTCGGCGAGCAGTACTTC
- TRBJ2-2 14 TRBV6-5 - CASRNAGNTGELFF TGTGCCAGCAGAAACGCGGGGAACACCGGGGAGCTGTTTTTT
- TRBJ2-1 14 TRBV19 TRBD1 CASSLRTGFPEQFF TGTGCCAGTAGTCTAAGGACAGGGTTCCCTGAGCAGTTCTTC
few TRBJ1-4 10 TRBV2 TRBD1 CASSRTGIFF TGTGCCAGCAGCAGGACAGGGATTTTTTTT
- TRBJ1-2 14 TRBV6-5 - CASRTPGDLYGYTF TGTGCCAGCAGGACGCCGGGGGACCTCTATGGCTACACCTTC
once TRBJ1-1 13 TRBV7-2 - CASSQMDSTEAFF TGTGCCAGCAGCCAAATGGACAGCACTGAAGCTTTCTTT
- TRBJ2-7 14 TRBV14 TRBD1 CASRLTGSSYEQYF TGTGCCAGCAGACTGACAGGGAGCTCCTACGAGCAGTACTTC
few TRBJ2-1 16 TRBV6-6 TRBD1 CASSYSSGQVRNEQFF TGTGCCAGCAGTTACTCAAGTGGACAGGTTCGGAATGAGCAGTTCTTC
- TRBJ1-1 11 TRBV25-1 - CASSDGSEAFF TGTGCCAGCAGTGACGGGAGCGAAGCTTTCTTT
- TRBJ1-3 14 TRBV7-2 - CASRTGGSGNTIYF TGTGCCAGCAGAACGGGGGGCTCTGGAAACACCATATATTTT
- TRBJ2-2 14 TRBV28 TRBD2 CASTLAGAGGELFF TGTGCCAGCACACTAGCGGGAGCGGGCGGGGAGCTGTTTTTT